A selection of T cell receptor beta chains follows, all from one sample in a study of monozygotic twins with inflammatory bowel disease. TCRdb reprocessed the 5' RACE reads and keeps a single row for each CDR3 protein, giving no DNA. The sample table includes fewer than 450,000 distinct CDR3 sequences. Sample: blood. These receptors were collected from a human donor with ulcerative colitis or Crohn's disease, or a healthy co-twin of an affected twin (not recorded which). Both conserved end residues are part of each CDR3.

j_call: TRBJ2-3; v_call: TRBV6-5; cdr3_aa: CASSYLISGVSTDTQYF
j_call: TRBJ2-4; v_call: TRBV20-1; cdr3_aa: CSARIIGLTLAKNIQYF
j_call: TRBJ1-2; v_call: TRBV29-1; cdr3_aa: CSVGRTDGYTF
j_call: TRBJ2-3; v_call: TRBV6-5; cdr3_aa: CASSYANRLRSSTDTQYF
j_call: TRBJ1-4; v_call: TRBV20-1; cdr3_aa: CSAPDRNTEKLFF
j_call: TRBJ1-5; v_call: TRBV4-1; cdr3_aa: CASSQVVGSGNQPQHF
j_call: TRBJ2-1; v_call: TRBV6-6; cdr3_aa: CASSWTENNEQFF
j_call: TRBJ1-1; v_call: TRBV7-2; cdr3_aa: CASSPRSVTEAFF
j_call: TRBJ1-5; v_call: TRBV29-1; cdr3_aa: CSVRDRGRDQPQHF
j_call: TRBJ2-5; v_call: TRBV19; cdr3_aa: CASTPRGSWGETQYF
j_call: TRBJ1-5; v_call: TRBV30; cdr3_aa: CAWSSTAWDRGYQPQHF
j_call: TRBJ1-2; v_call: TRBV4-2; cdr3_aa: CASSQDIGLRGYTF
j_call: TRBJ1-4; v_call: TRBV20-1; cdr3_aa: CSARPDREKLFF
j_call: TRBJ1-5; v_call: TRBV6-5; cdr3_aa: CASSSSGQGASNQPQHF
j_call: TRBJ2-1; v_call: TRBV11-2; cdr3_aa: CASSLITSGGATYNEQFF
j_call: TRBJ2-6; v_call: TRBV27; cdr3_aa: CASSSQGSQIPSLWANVLTF
j_call: TRBJ1-2; v_call: TRBV6-1; cdr3_aa: CASSERGIIGNTF
j_call: TRBJ2-1; v_call: TRBV2; cdr3_aa: CASSEASRGGEQFF
j_call: TRBJ2-3; v_call: TRBV5-4; cdr3_aa: CASSPMGLPTSTDTQYF
j_call: TRBJ1-2; v_call: TRBV4-3; cdr3_aa: CASSQDPGANYGYTF
j_call: TRBJ1-2; v_call: TRBV7-8; cdr3_aa: CASSSEIPGTGGKGYTF
j_call: TRBJ2-5; v_call: TRBV4-1; cdr3_aa: CASSQDLPPGETQYF
j_call: TRBJ1-6; v_call: TRBV9; cdr3_aa: CASSLDSNSPLHF
j_call: TRBJ2-3; v_call: TRBV11-2; cdr3_aa: CASSQLDRTSDGTDTQYF
j_call: TRBJ2-3; v_call: TRBV7-3; cdr3_aa: CASSQDSATDTQYF
j_call: TRBJ2-3; v_call: TRBV14; cdr3_aa: CASSHTGPDTQYF
j_call: TRBJ2-2; v_call: TRBV5-4; cdr3_aa: CASSSEPSSGATGELFF
j_call: TRBJ2-7; v_call: TRBV6-1; cdr3_aa: CASRPTRQGRMYEQYF
j_call: TRBJ1-2; v_call: TRBV24-1; cdr3_aa: CANEDRRVYGYTF
j_call: TRBJ2-5; v_call: TRBV4-3; cdr3_aa: CASSQDVKGRRETQYF
j_call: TRBJ2-7; v_call: TRBV4-3; cdr3_aa: CASSQELRAVEQYF
j_call: TRBJ2-7; v_call: TRBV5-1; cdr3_aa: CASSLKGQSSYEQYF
j_call: TRBJ1-2; v_call: TRBV7-8; cdr3_aa: CASSLEARDRRGYTF
j_call: TRBJ2-5; v_call: TRBV3-1; cdr3_aa: CASSQGLAGNKAETQYF
j_call: TRBJ2-2; v_call: TRBV19; cdr3_aa: CASSTPPGTSGDTGELFF
j_call: TRBJ2-1; v_call: TRBV28; cdr3_aa: CASSKRESIYNEQFF
j_call: TRBJ2-5; v_call: TRBV7-2; cdr3_aa: CASSLQGGQETQYF
j_call: TRBJ2-7; v_call: TRBV6-5; cdr3_aa: CASSYSRGNYEQYF
j_call: TRBJ1-5; v_call: TRBV7-2; cdr3_aa: CASSLQQGAAQPQHF
j_call: TRBJ1-1; v_call: TRBV2; cdr3_aa: CASRSQGLNTEAFF
j_call: TRBJ2-1; v_call: TRBV5-1; cdr3_aa: CASSMPGQEQFF
j_call: TRBJ1-1; v_call: TRBV7-9; cdr3_aa: CASSLEMGARNTEAFF
j_call: TRBJ1-5; v_call: TRBV10-3; cdr3_aa: CAISEKGGPNQPQHF
j_call: TRBJ1-1; v_call: TRBV5-6; cdr3_aa: CASGHARERNTEAFF
j_call: TRBJ1-1; v_call: TRBV7-9; cdr3_aa: CASSSNRVTEAFF
j_call: TRBJ1-4; v_call: TRBV21-1; cdr3_aa: CASSKVPPGTGGSLMKNCFF
j_call: TRBJ1-2; v_call: TRBV4-1; cdr3_aa: CASSHFGQGGYGYTF
j_call: TRBJ2-1; v_call: TRBV7-2; cdr3_aa: CASSPGGSRVYNEQFF
j_call: TRBJ2-1; v_call: TRBV18; cdr3_aa: CASSPPGIGGQRGNEQFF
j_call: TRBJ2-5; v_call: TRBV29-1; cdr3_aa: CSVASRQETQYF